Below, 23 T cell receptor beta chains from the same sample are listed, as sequenced in a study of radiotherapy plus CTLA-4 blockade in lung cancer. Profiling relied on immunoSEQ multiplex PCR, and the TCRdb table lists in-frame clones only, not all of them. Of 45,000 to 60,000 clones listed, 79% were seen once; the top ten hold 8.5%. The input for sequencing was peripheral blood, taken from a patient treated with radiotherapy plus ipilimumab. These receptors originate from a human donor with non-small cell lung cancer who had a complete response to radiotherapy plus ipilimumab.

A few counts support this clone. This sequence joins TRBV14 and TRBJ1-3; tentatively, D is TRBD1 (6 bases). This CDR3 spans 16 amino acids. Germline V gene data show CDR1 as SGHDN and CDR2 as FVKESK. Deletions cut 1 base from V and 0 bases from J, with 10 bases between. The CDR3 DNA follows: TGTGCCAGCAGCCAAGGTGGGACAAACTCTGGAAACACCATATATTTT. Translated, it gives CASSQGGTNSGNTIYF.

J is TRBJ2-1 and V is TRBV13; perhaps TRBD1 as D (6 bases). V shed 5 bases and J shed 4 bases, with 15 bases lying between them. CDR1 PRHDT and CDR2 FYEKMQ come from the germline V gene (reference sequence). The CDR3 loop spans 15 amino acids. CDR3 region: CASSLSGRGYNEQFF. CDR3 sequence (DNA): TGTGCCAGCAGCCTCTCGGGAAGGGGGTACAATGAGCAGTTCTTC.

The chain carries TRBV10-1 and TRBJ1-2; 9 bases line up with TRBD1. J lost 3 bases, V lost 9 bases, and 11 bases had no gene match. Germline loops: CDR1 WNHNN, CDR2 SYGVQD (reference sequence). The CDR3 is made up of 15 amino acids. The CDR3 DNA sequence: TGCGCCAGGCCTCCCCGACAGGGGGAGGACTATGGCTACACCTTC. Amino acid sequence: CARPPRQGEDYGYTF.

V usage is TRBV18 and J usage is TRBJ2-1; D unclear. The germline V gene encodes CDR1 KGHSH and CDR2 LQKENI. Trimming took off 2 bases at V and 6 bases at J, with 5 bases between the two ends. The CDR3 runs 12 residues. This CDR3 reads CASSPSLNEQFF. In nucleotides, the CDR3 is TGTGCCAGCTCACCAAGCCTCAATGAGCAGTTCTTC.

The CDR3 protein is CASSVAGTTSYEQYF. CDR3 in DNA: TGTGCCAGCAGCGTAGCTGGCACCACGTCCTACGAGCAGTACTTC. V is TRBV9 and J is TRBJ2-7, with unresolved D. The V and J ends lost 0 bases and 1 base respectively, with 11 bases between them. This CDR3 spans 15 amino acids. Germline V gives CDR1 SGDLS, CDR2 YYNGEE.

The rearrangement uses TRBV6-5 and TRBJ1-2; tentatively, D is TRBD1 (5 bases). The CDR3 totals 16 residues. The V end lost 0 bases, the J end lost 5 bases, and 16 bases lay between the germline ends. In germline, CDR1 is MNHEY, CDR2 SVGAGI. In DNA, the CDR3 is TGTGCCAGCAGTTACTCGTTCTCGGGGGTAACATATGGCTACACCTTC. This translates into CASSYSFSGVTYGYTF.

CDR3 nucleotide sequence: TGTGCCAGCGGAGACAGGGCCGGAAACACCATATATTTT. Amino acid sequence: CASGDRAGNTIYF. V and J are TRBV6-1 and TRBJ1-3, with 7 bases matching TRBD1. After removal of 8 bases from V and 4 bases from J, the junction contained 5 bases not matched to a gene. CDR3 length: 13 amino acids. Germline V lookup: CDR1 MNHNS, CDR2 SASEGT.

V usage is TRBV5-6 and J usage is TRBJ1-4; the match to TRBD1 covers 7 bases. The germline V gene encodes CDR1 SGHDT and CDR2 YYEEEE. The V and J ends lost 3 bases and 6 bases, in that order; junction bases with no gene match: 11. This CDR3 comprises 16 residues. This CDR3 is CASSSWTGGRDEKLFF. CDR3 coding DNA: TGTGCCAGCAGCTCGTGGACAGGCGGAAGAGATGAAAAACTGTTTTTT.

The chain joins TRBV5-1 to TRBJ1-2, with 12 bases lining up with TRBD1. J lost 7 bases, V lost 4 bases, and 5 bases had no gene match. There are 14 residues in the CDR3. The germline V gene has CDR1 SGHRS and CDR2 YFSETQ. The CDR3 sequence is CASSKGQGAGGYTF. The CDR3 bases are TGCGCCAGCAGCAAGGGACAGGGGGCAGGTGGCTACACCTTC.

This clone occurred once. The chain is built from TRBV7-6 and TRBJ2-7; 10 bases align to TRBD1. J gave up 5 bases and V 5 bases, and 6 bases lay outside the gene matches. CDR1 SGHVS and CDR2 FNYEAQ come from the germline V gene. The CDR3 runs 14 residues. CDR3 nucleotide sequence: TGTGCCAGCAGCCCGCAGACAGGGGGCCACGAGCAGTACTTC. This encodes CASSPQTGGHEQYF.

This chain uses TRBV30 with TRBJ1-6, with D perhaps TRBD1 (6 bases). The germline V gene has CDR1 GTSNPN and CDR2 SVGIG (reference sequence). V was cut by 3 bases and J by 6 bases, with 9 bases left in between. CDR3 length equals 13 residues. The DNA for the CDR3 is TGTGCCTGGAGGACAGGCTTTAATTCACCCCTCCACTTT. Protein sequence: CAWRTGFNSPLHF. Filled out from reference TRBV30 and TRBJ1-6, the complete variable domain reads SQTIHQWPATLVQPVGSPLSLECTVEGTSNPNLYWYRQAAGRGLQLLFYSVGIGQISSEVPQNLSASRPQDRQFILSSKKLLLSDSGFYLCAWRTGFNSPLHFGNGTRLTVT.

V is TRBV4-3 and J is TRBJ1-6; 7 bases are a match to TRBD1. V dropped 5 bases and J dropped 8; count of bases not matched to a gene: 6. This CDR3 region has 14 residues. Germline V CDR1 and CDR2: LGHNA, YSLEER. CDR3: CASSIRTGDSPLHF. In DNA, the CDR3 is TGCGCCAGCAGCATAAGGACAGGTGATTCACCCCTCCACTTT.

The genes are TRBV7-2 and TRBJ2-5, with 13 bases identical to TRBD2. From germline, CDR1 is SGHTA and CDR2 FQGNSA. This CDR3 has 12 residues. Trimming cost V 3 bases and J 13 bases; bases outside gene matches: 2. In nucleotides, the CDR3 is TGTGCCAGCAGCTTGGGACTAGCGGGAAGGTACTTC. Its translation: CASSLGLAGRYF.

J is TRBJ1-1 and V is TRBV19, with 8 bases fitting TRBD1. This CDR3 is 15 amino acids long. CDR1 is LNHDA and CDR2 is SQIVND in the germline V gene (reference sequence). J gave up 5 bases and V 7 bases, and 12 bases lay outside the gene matches. The CDR3 spells CASTLRTGITTEAFF. The CDR3 bases are TGTGCCAGTACCCTTCGGACAGGGATTACGACTGAAGCTTTCTTT.

The chain is built from TRBV19 and TRBJ2-1, with D possibly matching TRBD2 (6 bases). V lost 5 bases and J 8 bases, leaving 13 bases between the germline ends. The CDR3 is 13 residues long. CDR1 is LNHDA and CDR2 is SQIVND in the germline V gene (reference sequence). The CDR3: CASSVGGGYEQFF. DNA for the CDR3: TGTGCCAGTAGTGTGGGTGGGGGGTATGAGCAGTTCTTC.

This clone is a singleton in its sample. V gene TRBV19 combines with J gene TRBJ2-5; 10 nucleotides agree with TRBD2. V shed 6 bases and J 3 bases; nucleotides not matched to a gene: 10. Germline V gives CDR1 LNHDA, CDR2 SQIVND (reference sequence). The CDR3 covers 16 residues. The CDR3 DNA reads TGTGCCAGTAGGGCTGCTGGTCTAGCGGGAGAAGAGACCCAGTACTTC. Encoded protein: CASRAAGLAGEETQYF. The variable domain in full, with the rest retrieved from reference TRBV19 and TRBJ2-5, is DGGITQSPKYLFRKEGQNVTLSCEQNLNHDAMYWYRQDPGQGLRLIYYSQIVNDFQKGDIAEGYSVSREKKESFPLTVTSAQKNPTAFYLCASRAAGLAGEETQYFGPGTRLLVL.

The sample holds a few counts of this clone. The chain uses TRBV27 and TRBJ2-7; possible D gene TRBD1, 5 bases. Deletions cut 5 bases from V and 0 bases from J, with 17 bases between. Germline CDR1 reads MNHEY; CDR2 reads SMNVEV (reference sequence). The length of the CDR3 is 16 residues. The CDR3 loop is CASSVRQGQFSYEQYV. CDR3 coding DNA: TGTGCCAGCAGTGTCCGTCAGGGCCAATTCTCCTACGAGCAGTACGTC.

The gene calls are TRBV7-2 and TRBJ1-1, with D tentatively TRBD1 (5 bases). The CDR3 covers 14 residues. Trimming cost V 3 bases and J 7 bases, with 15 bases left between them. In germline, CDR1 is SGHTA, CDR2 FQGNSA. The CDR3 DNA sequence: TGTGCCAGCAGCTTCCGGGGGGAGACCTATGAAGCTTTCTTT. Amino acids: CASSFRGETYEAFF.

J is TRBJ1-2 and V is TRBV6-5, with a weak D call TRBD1 (6 bases). From germline, CDR1 is MNHEY and CDR2 SVGAGI. The CDR3 covers 13 residues. Trimming cost V 6 bases and J 4 bases, with 12 bases left between them. The CDR3 nucleotides read TGTGCCAGCAGCCCGGACAGAGCCTATGGCTACACCTTC. Translation: CASSPDRAYGYTF.

The CDR3 loop is CASSPARLEAFF. The CDR3 DNA sequence: TGTGCCAGCTCACCTGCCCGACTTGAAGCTTTCTTT. The V and J genes are TRBV18 and TRBJ1-1; D is unclear. CDR1 KGHSH and CDR2 LQKENI come from the germline V gene. The CDR3 has 12 residues. Trimming removed 3 bases at V and 7 bases at J, with 9 bases between.

The rearrangement joins TRBV11-2 to TRBJ2-1; D is ambiguous. The V gene's germline CDR1 is SGHAT and CDR2 FQNNGV. Trimming took 5 bases from V and 7 from J, leaving 9 bases between them. This CDR3 has 12 amino acids. CDR3 loop: CASSGVANEQFF. The CDR3 DNA reads as TGTGCCAGCAGCGGAGTGGCGAATGAGCAGTTCTTC. Full variable domain (rest looked up from reference TRBV11-2 and TRBJ2-1): EAGVAQSPRYKIIEKRQSVAFWCNPISGHATLYWYQQILGQGPKLLIQFQNNGVVDDSQLPKDRFSAERLKGVDSTLKIQPAKLEDSAVYLCASSGVANEQFFGPGTRLTVL.

In this sample, this clone turned up once. CDR3 in amino acids: CATIPSLGGTEQYV. The CDR3 bases are TGTGCCACCATTCCATCCCTTGGGGGGACCGAGCAGTACGTC. The V call is TRBV27, the J call TRBJ2-7, with a possible D match to TRBD2 (6 bases). Looked up from germline, CDR1 is MNHEY and CDR2 is SMNVEV (reference sequence). The V end was cut by 10 bases, the J end by 6 bases, with 22 bases between. The CDR3 consists of 14 residues.

This chain joins TRBV19 and TRBJ2-1; 13 nucleotides match TRBD2. CDR1 and CDR2 (germline): LNHDA, SQIVND (reference sequence). Losses at the gene ends were 6 bases for V and 3 bases for J; bases not matched to a gene: 5. CDR3 length: 16 residues. Written as DNA, the CDR3 is TGTGCCAGTAGCAGACTAGCGGGAGGCCTCTACAATGAGCAGTTCTTC. Protein product: CASSRLAGGLYNEQFF.